The 10 T cell receptor beta chains given below trace back to one sample, sequenced in a study of cytomegalovirus exposure and HLA in healthy donors. The PCR contained 60 Vbeta and 13 Jbeta primers. Sequenced by immunoSEQ multiplex PCR; TCRdb stores in-frame clones only, minus some. The table lists roughly 97,000 clones, 70% to 85% of them singletons. The material sequenced was PBMCs. Receptor source: a woman aged 18-30 years in good health and CMV-seropositive.

The chain joins TRBV7-6 to TRBJ2-3; TRBD1 agrees at 9 bases. Germline loops: CDR1 SGHVS, CDR2 FNYEAQ. This CDR3 has 18 amino acids. Germline trimming cut 0 bases from V and 4 bases from J; bases unmatched to any gene: 11. In nucleotides, the CDR3 is TGTGCCAGCAGCTTAGCCCCCGGGACAGGGACTTTGTCAGATACGCAGTATTTT. Translation gives CASSLAPGTGTLSDTQYF.

The chain's CDR3 is CASSVRGSGTDTQYF. The CDR3 DNA is TGTGCCAGCAGCGTTCGGGGGTCGGGCACAGATACGCAGTATTTT. The chain couples TRBV9 to TRBJ2-3, with D possibly being TRBD2 (6 bases). The CDR3 runs to 15 residues. CDR1 and CDR2 (germline): SGDLS, YYNGEE. V lost 2 bases and J lost 1, with 11 bases in between.

The chain uses TRBV1 and TRBJ2-5; TRBD1, the table's D call, lacks a check against the DNA. TRBV1 constitutes a pseudogene. The CDR3 is made up of 14 amino acids. In nucleotides, the CDR3 is TGCACCAGCATTTTACCAGGTCGGCAAGAGACCCAGTACTTC. Encoded protein: CTSILPGRQETQYF.

The rearrangement joins TRBV6-5 to TRBJ2-7, with 9 positions matching TRBD1. This CDR3 region has 14 residues. V was clipped by 5 bases and J by 3 bases; unmatched bases: 5. CDR1 MNHEY and CDR2 SVGAGI come from the germline V gene. CDR3: CASSISGQGYEQYF. CDR3 sequence (DNA): TGTGCCAGCAGTATATCGGGACAGGGCTACGAGCAGTACTTC.

This clone came up a few times. The J gene is TRBJ2-7, the V gene TRBV5-1; 9 nucleotides align to TRBD1. After removal of 1 base from V and 4 bases from J, the junction contained 6 bases not matched to a gene. The germline V gene has CDR1 SGHRS and CDR2 YFSETQ. CDR3 length equals 15 residues. This chain's CDR3 is CASSLTGTGFYEQYF. CDR3 in DNA: TGCGCCAGCAGCTTGACCGGGACAGGGTTTTACGAGCAGTACTTC.

The chain is built from TRBV4-1 and TRBJ2-5, with TRBD2 as a possible D gene (6 bases). Germline CDR1 and CDR2: MGHRA and YSYEKL. The CDR3 has 16 amino acids. V was pared by 0 bases and J by 1 base, with 12 bases between. The CDR3 reads CASSQERVAVQETQYF. CDR3 sequence (DNA): TGCGCCAGCAGCCAAGAGAGAGTAGCGGTCCAAGAGACCCAGTACTTC.

J is TRBJ2-5 and V is TRBV9; TRBD2 agrees at 10 bases. The CDR3 is 16 amino acids. V gave up 4 bases and J gave up 5 bases; unmatched junction bases: 11. Germline CDR1 SGDLS, CDR2 YYNGEE. This CDR3 reads CASSPSGSGRTETQYF. The CDR3 coding sequence is TGTGCCAGCAGCCCTAGTGGTAGCGGGAGGACGGAGACCCAGTACTTC.

The chain is built from TRBV4-1 and TRBJ2-7; the match to TRBD1 covers 7 bases. Trimming took 4 bases from V and 5 from J; bases not matched to a gene: 5. Germline V CDR1 and CDR2: MGHRA, YSYEKL. The CDR3 totals 13 residues. The CDR3 region is CASSPTGLNEQYF. CDR3 sequence (DNA): TGCGCCAGCAGCCCGACAGGGTTGAACGAGCAGTACTTC.

V and J are TRBV30 and TRBJ1-1; no firm D call. Germline CDR1 and CDR2: GTSNPN and SVGIG (reference sequence). The CDR3 covers 10 residues. The germline V and J ends were trimmed by 6 bases and 6 bases, with 8 bases remaining between them. The CDR3 DNA sequence: TGTGCCTGTTACAGAGCTGAAGCTTTCTTT. This encodes CACYRAEAFF. Full variable domain (remainder filled in from reference TRBV30 and TRBJ1-1): SQTIHQWPATLVQPVGSPLSLECTVEGTSNPNLYWYRQAAGRGLQLLFYSVGIGQISSEVPQNLSASRPQDRQFILSSKKLLLSDSGFYLCACYRAEAFFGQGTRLTVV.

This rearrangement joins TRBV7-8 to TRBJ2-5; 11 bases line up with TRBD2. Trimming took 1 base from V and 5 from J; bases not matched to a gene: 12. The CDR3 is 18 amino acids. CDR1 is SGHVS and CDR2 is FQNEAQ in the germline V gene. The CDR3 is CASSLGWATSGIRETQYF. CDR3 DNA: TGTGCCAGCAGCTTAGGGTGGGCGACTAGCGGGATACGGGAGACCCAGTACTTC.